This T cell receptor beta chain was identified during a study of OX40 agonist ivuxolimab in advanced cancers. At the level of the study: Ivuxolimab, which patients received intravenously every 2 weeks, was dosed at 0.01 to 10 mg/kg.

General study findings and limits: Doses of 0.1 to 3.0 mg/kg were accompanied by clonal expansion of CD4+ and CD8+ blood T cells by week 6.

A single count supports this clone. Its antigen is undetermined. Other DNA sequences of this sample code for an identical CDR3. Clones were read by immunoSEQ multiplex PCR, and TCRdb kept only the in-frame ones, dropping some. The sample has about 25,000 clones, roughly three quarters seen once. Germline assignment: CDR1 SGDLS and CDR2 YYNGEE. The V end lost 0 bases, the J end lost 3 bases, and 7 bases lay between the germline ends. The CDR3 runs 13 residues. The rearrangement uses TRBV9 and TRBJ2-7; D is undetermined. This receptor was obtained from an adult with an advanced solid tumor such as melanoma, head and neck, liver or kidney cancer. The source was CD4+ or CD8+ T cells sorted from blood, collected in a trial of the OX40 agonist ivuxolimab. DNA of the CDR3: TGTGCCAGCAGCGTAGGGGTAGACTACGAGCAGTACTTC. Translated, it gives CASSVGVDYEQYF.